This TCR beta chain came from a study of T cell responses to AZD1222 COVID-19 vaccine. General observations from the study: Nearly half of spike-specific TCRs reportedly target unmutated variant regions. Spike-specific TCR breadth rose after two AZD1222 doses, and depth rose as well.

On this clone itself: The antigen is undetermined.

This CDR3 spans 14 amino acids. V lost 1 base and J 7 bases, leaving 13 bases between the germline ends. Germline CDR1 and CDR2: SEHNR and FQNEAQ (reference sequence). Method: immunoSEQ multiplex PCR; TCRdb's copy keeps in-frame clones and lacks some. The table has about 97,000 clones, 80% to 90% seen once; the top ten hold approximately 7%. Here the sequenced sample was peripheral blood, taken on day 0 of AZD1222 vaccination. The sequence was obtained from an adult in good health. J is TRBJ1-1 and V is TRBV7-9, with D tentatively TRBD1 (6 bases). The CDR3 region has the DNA TGTGCCAGCAGCTTAGACGACAGGCCGGGTGAAGCTTTCTTT. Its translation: CASSLDDRPGEAFF.